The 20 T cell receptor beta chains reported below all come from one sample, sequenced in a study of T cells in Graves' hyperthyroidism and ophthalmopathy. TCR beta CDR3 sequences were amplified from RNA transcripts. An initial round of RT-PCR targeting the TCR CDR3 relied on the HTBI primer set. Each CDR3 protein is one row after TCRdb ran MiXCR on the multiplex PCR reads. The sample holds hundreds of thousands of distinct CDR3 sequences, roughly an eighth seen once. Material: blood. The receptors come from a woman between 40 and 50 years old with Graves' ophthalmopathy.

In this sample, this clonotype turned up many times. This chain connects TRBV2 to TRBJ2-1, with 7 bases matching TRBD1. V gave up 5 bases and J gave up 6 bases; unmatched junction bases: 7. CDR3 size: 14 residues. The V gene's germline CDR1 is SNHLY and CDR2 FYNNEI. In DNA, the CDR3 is TGTGCCAGCAGTCTCGGGACAGTTACCAATGAGCAGTTCTTC. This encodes CASSLGTVTNEQFF.

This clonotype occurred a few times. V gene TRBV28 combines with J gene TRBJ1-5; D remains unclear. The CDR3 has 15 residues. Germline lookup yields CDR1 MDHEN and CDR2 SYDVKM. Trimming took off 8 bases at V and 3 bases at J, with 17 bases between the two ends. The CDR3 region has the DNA TGTGCCAGCCAAACCCGACGGCAGGCCAATCAGCCCCAGCATTTT. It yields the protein CASQTRRQANQPQHF.

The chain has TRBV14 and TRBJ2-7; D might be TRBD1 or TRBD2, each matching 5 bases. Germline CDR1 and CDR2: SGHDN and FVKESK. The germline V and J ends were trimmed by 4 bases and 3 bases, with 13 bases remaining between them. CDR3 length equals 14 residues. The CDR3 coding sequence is TGTGCCAGCAGCCCCCACGGGGCGGTCTACGAGCAGTACTTC. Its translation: CASSPHGAVYEQYF.

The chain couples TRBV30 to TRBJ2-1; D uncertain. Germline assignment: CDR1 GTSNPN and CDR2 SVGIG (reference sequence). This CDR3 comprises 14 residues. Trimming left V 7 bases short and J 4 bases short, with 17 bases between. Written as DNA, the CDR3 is TGTGCCTACTCCGCCATAGCCGTTTACAATGAGCAGTTCTTC. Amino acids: CAYSAIAVYNEQFF.

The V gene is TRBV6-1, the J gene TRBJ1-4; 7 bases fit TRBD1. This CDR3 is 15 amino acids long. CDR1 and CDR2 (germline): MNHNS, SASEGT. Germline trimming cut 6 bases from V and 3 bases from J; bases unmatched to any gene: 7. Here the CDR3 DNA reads TGTGCCAGCAGACTGCAGGGGACAGCTAATGAAAAACTGTTTTTT. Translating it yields CASRLQGTANEKLFF.

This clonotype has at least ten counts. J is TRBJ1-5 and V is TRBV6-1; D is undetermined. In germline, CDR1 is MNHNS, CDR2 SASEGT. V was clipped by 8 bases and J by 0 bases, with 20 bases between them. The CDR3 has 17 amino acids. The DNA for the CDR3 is TGTGCCAGCTTGCTGGTCGGCGGAGGCTATAGCAATCAGCCCCAGCATTTT. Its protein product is CASLLVGGGYSNQPQHF.

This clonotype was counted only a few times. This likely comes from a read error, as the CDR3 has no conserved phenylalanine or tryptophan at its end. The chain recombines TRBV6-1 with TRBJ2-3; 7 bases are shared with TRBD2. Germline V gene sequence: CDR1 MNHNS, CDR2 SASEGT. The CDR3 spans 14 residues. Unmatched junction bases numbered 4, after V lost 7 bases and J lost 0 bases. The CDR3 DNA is TGTGCCAGCACCGGGGGGTATAGCACAGATACGCAGTATCTT. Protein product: CASTGGYSTDTQYL.

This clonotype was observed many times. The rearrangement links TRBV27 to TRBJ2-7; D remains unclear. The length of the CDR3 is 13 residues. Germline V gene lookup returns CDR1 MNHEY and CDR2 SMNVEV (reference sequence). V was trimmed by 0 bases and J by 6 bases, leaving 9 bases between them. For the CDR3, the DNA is TGTGCCAGCAGTTTATCTCACACCGGCGAGCAGTACTTC. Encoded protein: CASSLSHTGEQYF.

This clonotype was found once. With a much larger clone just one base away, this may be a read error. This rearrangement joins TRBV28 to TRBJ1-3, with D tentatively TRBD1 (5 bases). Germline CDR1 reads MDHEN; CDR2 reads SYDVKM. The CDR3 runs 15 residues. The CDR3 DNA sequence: TGTGCCAGCAGGCCTGGGACGGGCTCTGGAAACACCACATATTTT. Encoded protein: CASRPGTGSGNTTYF.

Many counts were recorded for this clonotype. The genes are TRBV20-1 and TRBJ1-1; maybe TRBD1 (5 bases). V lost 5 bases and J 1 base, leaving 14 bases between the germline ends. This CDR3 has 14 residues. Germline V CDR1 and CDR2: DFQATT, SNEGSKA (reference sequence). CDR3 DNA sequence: TGCAGTGCTGGGGAGGGACCGGAGAACACTGAAGCTTTCTTT. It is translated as CSAGEGPENTEAFF.

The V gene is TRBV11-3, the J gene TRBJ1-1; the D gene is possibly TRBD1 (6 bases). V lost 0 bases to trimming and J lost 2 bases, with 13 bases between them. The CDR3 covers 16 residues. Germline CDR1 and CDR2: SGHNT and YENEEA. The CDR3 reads CASSLEFGGGNTEAFF. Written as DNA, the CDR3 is TGTGCCAGCAGCTTAGAGTTTGGAGGGGGAAACACTGAAGCTTTCTTT.

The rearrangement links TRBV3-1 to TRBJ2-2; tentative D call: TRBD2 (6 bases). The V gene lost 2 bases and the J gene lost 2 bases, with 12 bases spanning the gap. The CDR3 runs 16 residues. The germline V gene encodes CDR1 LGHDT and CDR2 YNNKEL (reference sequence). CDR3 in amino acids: CASSQWGDFNTGELFF. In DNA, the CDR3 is TGTGCCAGCAGCCAATGGGGGGATTTTAACACCGGGGAGCTGTTTTTT.

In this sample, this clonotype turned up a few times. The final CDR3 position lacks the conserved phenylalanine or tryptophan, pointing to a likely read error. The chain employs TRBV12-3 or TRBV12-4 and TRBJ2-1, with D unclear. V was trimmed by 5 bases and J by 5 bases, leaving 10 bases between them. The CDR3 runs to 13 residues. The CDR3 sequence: CASSVRLNNEQFL. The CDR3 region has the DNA TGTGCCAGCAGTGTGAGACTGAACAATGAGCAGTTCCTC.

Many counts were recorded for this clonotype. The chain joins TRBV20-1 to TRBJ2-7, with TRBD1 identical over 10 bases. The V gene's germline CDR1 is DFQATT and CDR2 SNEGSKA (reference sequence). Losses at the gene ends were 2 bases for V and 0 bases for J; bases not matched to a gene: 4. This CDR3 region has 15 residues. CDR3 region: CSARPRTGGSYEQYF. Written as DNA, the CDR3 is TGCAGTGCTAGACCTCGGACAGGGGGCTCCTACGAGCAGTACTTC.

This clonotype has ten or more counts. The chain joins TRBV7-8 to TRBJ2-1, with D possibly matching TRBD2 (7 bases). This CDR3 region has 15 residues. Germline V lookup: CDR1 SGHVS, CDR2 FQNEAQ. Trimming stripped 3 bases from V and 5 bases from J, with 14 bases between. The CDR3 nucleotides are TGTGCCAGCAGCTTGCGGGGGCCCTCACACAATGAGCAGTTCTTC. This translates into CASSLRGPSHNEQFF. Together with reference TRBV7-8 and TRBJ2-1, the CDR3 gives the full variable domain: GAGVSQSPRYKVAKRGQDVALRCDPISGHVSLFWYQQALGQGPEFLTYFQNEAQLDKSGLPSDRFFAERPEGSVSTLKIQRTQQEDSAVYLCASSLRGPSHNEQFFGPGTRLTVL.

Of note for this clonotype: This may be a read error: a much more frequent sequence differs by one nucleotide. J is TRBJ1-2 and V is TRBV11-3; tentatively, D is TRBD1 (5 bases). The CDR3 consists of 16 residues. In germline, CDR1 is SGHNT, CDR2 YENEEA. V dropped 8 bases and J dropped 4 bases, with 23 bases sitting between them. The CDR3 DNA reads TGTGCCAGCGGGGAGTCCGGGGCAGGGTTTTTCTATGGCTACACCTTC. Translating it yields CASGESGAGFFYGYTF.

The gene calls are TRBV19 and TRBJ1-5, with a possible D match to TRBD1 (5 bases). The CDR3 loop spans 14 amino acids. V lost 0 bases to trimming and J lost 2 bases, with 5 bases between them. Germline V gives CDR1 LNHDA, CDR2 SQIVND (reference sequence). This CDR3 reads CASSIDRGNQPQHF. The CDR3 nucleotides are TGTGCCAGTAGTATAGACAGGGGCAATCAGCCCCAGCATTTT.

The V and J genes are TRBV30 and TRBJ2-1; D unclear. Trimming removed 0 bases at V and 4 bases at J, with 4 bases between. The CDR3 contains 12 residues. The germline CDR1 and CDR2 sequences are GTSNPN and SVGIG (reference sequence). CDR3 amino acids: CAWSVLYNEQFF. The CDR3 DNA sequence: TGTGCCTGGAGTGTTCTGTACAATGAGCAGTTCTTC.

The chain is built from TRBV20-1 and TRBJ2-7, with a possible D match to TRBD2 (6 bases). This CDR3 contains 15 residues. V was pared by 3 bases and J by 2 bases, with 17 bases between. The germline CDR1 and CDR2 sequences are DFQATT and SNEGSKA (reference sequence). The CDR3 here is CSARDWDLAAYEQYF. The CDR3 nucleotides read TGCAGTGCTAGGGATTGGGACTTAGCCGCCTACGAGCAGTACTTC.

For the CDR3, the DNA is TGCGCCAGCAGGGCGGGCTTCTCTGGAAACACCATATATTTT. Translating gives CASRAGFSGNTIYF. The chain couples TRBV5-1 to TRBJ1-3; D uncertain. This CDR3 has 14 residues. Trimming stripped 5 bases from V and 0 bases from J, with 9 bases between. Germline CDR1 and CDR2: SGHRS and YFSETQ.